The source of this TCR beta chain is a study of T cells in Graves' hyperthyroidism and ophthalmopathy. Study-wide findings and caveats: Ophthalmopathy was identified by the model a median about 6.8 months ahead of onset. Through a model of 13 V-J features, ophthalmopathy was separated from stable hyperthyroidism.

Recently diagnosed hyperthyroidism of less than 2 months' duration affected patients aged 18 to 65. Diagnoses were established using clinical symptoms, serum thyroxine and TRAb, thyroid ultrasound and orbital computed tomography. Amplification of TCR beta CDR3 regions was performed using RNA transcripts as template. During a first-round RT-PCR of the TCR CDR3, the HTBI primer set was used. TCRdb independently ran MiXCR on the multiplex PCR reads; one entry per CDR3 protein. The sample records nearly 750,000 distinct CDR3 sequences, approximately 36% being singletons. This clonotype was recorded many times. Its antigen remains unidentified. A read error may produce the germline difference seen at one junction end. The CDR3 covers 14 residues. Germline V gene lookup returns CDR1 SSHAT and CDR2 FNYEAQ (reference sequence).

This sequence joins TRBV7-7 and TRBJ2-5, with 9 bases identical to TRBD1. The sequenced sample consisted of blood. The receptor was derived from a woman in her 40s with Graves' hyperthyroidism. The CDR3 DNA is TGTGCTAGCAGCTCGGCGGACAGGGGAACGGCCCAGTACTTC. Translated, it gives CASSSADRGTAQYF.